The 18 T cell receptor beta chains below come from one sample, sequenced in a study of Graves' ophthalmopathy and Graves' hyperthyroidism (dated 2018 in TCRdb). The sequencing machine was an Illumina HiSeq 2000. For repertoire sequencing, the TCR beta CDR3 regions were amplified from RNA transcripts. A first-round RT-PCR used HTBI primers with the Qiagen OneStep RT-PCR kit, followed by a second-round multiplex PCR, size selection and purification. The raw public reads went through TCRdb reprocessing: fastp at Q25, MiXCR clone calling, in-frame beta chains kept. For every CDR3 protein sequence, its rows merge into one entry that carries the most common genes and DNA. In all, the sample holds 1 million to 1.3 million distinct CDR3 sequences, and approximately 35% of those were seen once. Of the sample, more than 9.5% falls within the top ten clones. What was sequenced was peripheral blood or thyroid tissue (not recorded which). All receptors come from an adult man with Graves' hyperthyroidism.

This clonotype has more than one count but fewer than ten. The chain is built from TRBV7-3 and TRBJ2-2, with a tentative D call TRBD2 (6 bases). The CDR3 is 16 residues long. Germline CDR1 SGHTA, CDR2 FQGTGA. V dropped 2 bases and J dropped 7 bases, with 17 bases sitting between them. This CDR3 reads CASSLFGGTRNGELFF. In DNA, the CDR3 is TGTGCCAGCAGCTTATTTGGAGGGACCCGTAACGGGGAGCTGTTTTTT.

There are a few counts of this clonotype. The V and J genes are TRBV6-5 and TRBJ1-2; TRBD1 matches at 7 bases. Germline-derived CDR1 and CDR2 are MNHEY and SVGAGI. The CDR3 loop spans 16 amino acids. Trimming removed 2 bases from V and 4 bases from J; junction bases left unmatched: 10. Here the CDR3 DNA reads TGTGCCAGCAGTTACACGCGACAGGGCGGAAGCTATGGCTACACCTTC. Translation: CASSYTRQGGSYGYTF.

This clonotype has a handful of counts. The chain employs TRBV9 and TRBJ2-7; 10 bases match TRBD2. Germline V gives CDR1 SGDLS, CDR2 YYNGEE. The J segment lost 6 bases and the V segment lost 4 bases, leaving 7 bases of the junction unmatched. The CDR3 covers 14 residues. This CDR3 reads CASSLSGRSSEQYF. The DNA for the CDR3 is TGTGCCAGCAGCCTTAGCGGGAGGTCTTCCGAGCAGTACTTC.

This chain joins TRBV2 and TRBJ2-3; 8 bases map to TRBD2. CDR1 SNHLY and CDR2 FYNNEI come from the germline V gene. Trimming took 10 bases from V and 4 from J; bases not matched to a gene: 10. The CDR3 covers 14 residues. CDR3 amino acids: CATMGRGVSDTQYF. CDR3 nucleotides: TGTGCCACCATGGGGCGGGGGGTATCAGATACGCAGTATTTT.

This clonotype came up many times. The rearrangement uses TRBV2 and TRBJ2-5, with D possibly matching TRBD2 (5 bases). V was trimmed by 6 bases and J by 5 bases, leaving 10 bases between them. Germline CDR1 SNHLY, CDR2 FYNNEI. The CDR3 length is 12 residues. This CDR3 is CASSDYPETQYF. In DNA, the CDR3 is TGTGCCAGCAGCGACTACCCGGAGACCCAGTACTTC.

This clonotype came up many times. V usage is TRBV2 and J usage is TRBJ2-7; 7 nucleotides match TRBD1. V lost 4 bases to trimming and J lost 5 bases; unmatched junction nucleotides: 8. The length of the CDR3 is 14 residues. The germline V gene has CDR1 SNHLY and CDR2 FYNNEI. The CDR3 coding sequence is TGTGCCAGCAGTGCCGAGACAGGGTCCGACGAGCAGTACTTC. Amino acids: CASSAETGSDEQYF.

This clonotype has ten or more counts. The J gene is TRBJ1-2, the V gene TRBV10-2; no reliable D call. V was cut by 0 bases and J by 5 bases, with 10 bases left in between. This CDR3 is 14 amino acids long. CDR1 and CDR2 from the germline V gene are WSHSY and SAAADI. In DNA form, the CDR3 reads TGCGCCAGCAGTGAGTCTGGAGGCTTGTATGGCTACACCTTC. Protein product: CASSESGGLYGYTF.

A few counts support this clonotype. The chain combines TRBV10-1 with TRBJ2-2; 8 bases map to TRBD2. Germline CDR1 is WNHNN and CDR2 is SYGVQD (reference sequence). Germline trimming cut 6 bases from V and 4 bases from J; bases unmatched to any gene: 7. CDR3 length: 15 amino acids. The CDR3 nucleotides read TGCGCCAGCAGCCGGGGGGGGGGGAGCACCGGGGAGCTGTTTTTT. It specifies CASSRGGGSTGELFF.

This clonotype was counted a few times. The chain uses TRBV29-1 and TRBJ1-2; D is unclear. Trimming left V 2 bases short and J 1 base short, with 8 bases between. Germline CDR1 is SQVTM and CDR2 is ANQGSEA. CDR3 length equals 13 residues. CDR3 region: CSVEPGVNYGYTF. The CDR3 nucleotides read TGCAGCGTTGAACCAGGAGTTAACTATGGCTACACCTTC. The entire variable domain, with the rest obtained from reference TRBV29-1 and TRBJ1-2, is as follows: SAVISQKPSRDICQRGTSLTIQCQVDSQVTMMFWYRQQPGQSLTLIATANQGSEATYESGFVIDKFPISRPNLTFSTLTVSNMSPEDSSIYLCSVEPGVNYGYTFGSGTRLTVV.

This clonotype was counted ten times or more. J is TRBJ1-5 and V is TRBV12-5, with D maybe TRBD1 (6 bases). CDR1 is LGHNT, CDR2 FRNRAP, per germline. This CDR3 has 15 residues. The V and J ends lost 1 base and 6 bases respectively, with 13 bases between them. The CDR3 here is CASGLDRVFAQPQHF. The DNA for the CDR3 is TGTGCTAGTGGTTTGGACAGGGTTTTCGCTCAGCCCCAGCATTTT.

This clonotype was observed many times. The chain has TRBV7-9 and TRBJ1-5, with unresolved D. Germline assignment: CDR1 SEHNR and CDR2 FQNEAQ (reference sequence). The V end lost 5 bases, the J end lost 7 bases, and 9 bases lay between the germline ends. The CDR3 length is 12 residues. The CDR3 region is CASSTSIQPQHF. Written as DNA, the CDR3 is TGTGCCAGCAGCACGAGTATCCAGCCCCAGCATTTT. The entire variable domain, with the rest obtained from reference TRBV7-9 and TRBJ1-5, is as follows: DTGVSQNPRHKITKRGQNVTFRCDPISEHNRLYWYRQTLGQGPEFLTYFQNEAQLEKSRLLSDRFSAERPKGSFSTLEIQRTEQGDSAMYLCASSTSIQPQHFGDGTRLSIL.

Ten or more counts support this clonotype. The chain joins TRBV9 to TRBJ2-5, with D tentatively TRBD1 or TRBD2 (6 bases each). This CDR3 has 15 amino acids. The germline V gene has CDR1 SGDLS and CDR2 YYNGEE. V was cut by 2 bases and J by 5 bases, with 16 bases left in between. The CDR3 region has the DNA TGTGCCAGCAGCGTCAACGGGGGCCGTCCGGAGACCCAGTACTTC. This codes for CASSVNGGRPETQYF.

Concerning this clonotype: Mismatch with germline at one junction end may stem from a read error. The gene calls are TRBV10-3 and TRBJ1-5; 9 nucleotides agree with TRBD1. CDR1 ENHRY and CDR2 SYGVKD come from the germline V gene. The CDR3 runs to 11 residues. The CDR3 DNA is TGTGACAGGGGGCAAGATCAGCCCCGGCATTTT. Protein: CDRGQDQPRHF.

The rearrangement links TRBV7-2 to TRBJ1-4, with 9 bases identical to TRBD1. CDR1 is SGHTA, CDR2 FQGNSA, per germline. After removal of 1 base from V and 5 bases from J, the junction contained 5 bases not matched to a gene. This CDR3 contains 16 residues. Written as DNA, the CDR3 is TGTGCCAGCAGCTTAGTAGGGACAGGGCGAAATGAAAAACTGTTTTTT. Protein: CASSLVGTGRNEKLFF.

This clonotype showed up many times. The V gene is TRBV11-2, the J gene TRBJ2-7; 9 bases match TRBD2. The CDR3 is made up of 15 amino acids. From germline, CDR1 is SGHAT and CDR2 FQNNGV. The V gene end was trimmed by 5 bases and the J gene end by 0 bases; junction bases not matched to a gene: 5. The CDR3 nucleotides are TGTGCCAGCAGCGCCAGCGGGGGGAGCTCCTACGAGCAGTACTTC. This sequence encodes CASSASGGSSYEQYF.

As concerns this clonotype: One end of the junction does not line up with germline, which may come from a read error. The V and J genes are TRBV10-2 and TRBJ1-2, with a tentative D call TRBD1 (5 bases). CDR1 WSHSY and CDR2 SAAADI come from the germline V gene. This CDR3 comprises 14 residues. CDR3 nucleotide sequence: TGTGCCAGCAGGAGACAAGGGGAGGACTATGGCTACACCTTC. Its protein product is CASRRQGEDYGYTF.

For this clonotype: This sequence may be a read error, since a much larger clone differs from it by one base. CDR3 sequence: CASSSRVTGGNTIYF. CDR3 bases: TGTGCCAGCAGTTCCAGGGTTACTGGGGGAAACACCATATATTTT. The chain employs TRBV2 and TRBJ1-3, with D maybe TRBD1 (5 bases). V dropped 5 bases and J dropped 4 bases, with 15 bases sitting between them. Germline V lookup: CDR1 SNHLY, CDR2 FYNNEI. The CDR3 covers 15 residues.

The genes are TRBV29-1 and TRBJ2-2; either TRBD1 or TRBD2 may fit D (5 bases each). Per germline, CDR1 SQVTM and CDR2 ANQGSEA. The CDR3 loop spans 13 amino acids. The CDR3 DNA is TGCAGGAGGGACGCTGCGAACACCGGGGAGCTGTTTTTT. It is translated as CRRDAANTGELFF.